This T cell receptor beta chain was retrieved from a study of blood T cell repertoires in COVID-19. Overall study context: Specimens from acute and convalescent COVID-19 originated in the United States, Italy and Spain.

Germline lookup yields CDR1 LNHDA and CDR2 SQIVND (reference sequence). The CDR3 runs 15 residues. The V gene end was trimmed by 4 bases and the J gene end by 4 bases; junction bases not matched to a gene: 9. The data were produced by immunoSEQ multiplex PCR, yet TCRdb's version contains in-frame clones alone and is incomplete. Of some 180,000 clones listed, approximately 92% are singletons. The specimen was peripheral blood. The gene calls are TRBV19 and TRBJ1-2, with TRBD1 identical over 7 bases. The receptor was derived from a man aged 45-60 years with acute or convalescent COVID-19. CDR3 sequence reads: CASSTPTGAAYGYTF. The CDR3 nucleotides are TGTGCCAGTAGTACCCCCACAGGGGCGGCCTATGGCTACACCTTC. Full variable domain (rest looked up from reference TRBV19 and TRBJ1-2): DGGITQSPKYLFRKEGQNVTLSCEQNLNHDAMYWYRQDPGQGLRLIYYSQIVNDFQKGDIAEGYSVSREKKESFPLTVTSAQKNPTAFYLCASSTPTGAAYGYTFGSGTRLTVV.